Sequencing of this TCR beta chain was carried out in a study of T cells in Graves' hyperthyroidism and ophthalmopathy. About the research overall: At initial diagnosis, before any treatment had begun, peripheral blood was obtained.

TCR beta CDR3 regions were amplified from RNA. In the first-round RT-PCR of the TCR CDR3, the HTBI primer set was used. Each CDR3 protein is one row after TCRdb ran MiXCR on the multiplex PCR reads. This table has 250,000 to 300,000 distinct CDR3 sequences, approximately 12% appearing once. Initially, at the first diagnosis of hyperthyroidism and before any ophthalmopathy symptoms, blood was sampled. The PBMCs were taken from more than 8 ml of fresh peripheral blood. The table lists this clonotype with many counts. Trimming cost V 8 bases and J 3 bases, with 14 bases left between them. The germline V gene encodes CDR1 SGHTA and CDR2 FQGTGA. The CDR3 is made up of 13 amino acids.

The sequenced sample was blood. The chain couples TRBV7-3 to TRBJ2-7; D is possibly TRBD1 (5 bases). This sequence originates from a woman aged 25 to 39 with Graves' hyperthyroidism that later progressed to Graves' ophthalmopathy. The CDR3 here is CASQGAFSYEQYF. In nucleotides, the CDR3 is TGTGCCAGCCAAGGGGCGTTCAGCTACGAGCAGTACTTC.